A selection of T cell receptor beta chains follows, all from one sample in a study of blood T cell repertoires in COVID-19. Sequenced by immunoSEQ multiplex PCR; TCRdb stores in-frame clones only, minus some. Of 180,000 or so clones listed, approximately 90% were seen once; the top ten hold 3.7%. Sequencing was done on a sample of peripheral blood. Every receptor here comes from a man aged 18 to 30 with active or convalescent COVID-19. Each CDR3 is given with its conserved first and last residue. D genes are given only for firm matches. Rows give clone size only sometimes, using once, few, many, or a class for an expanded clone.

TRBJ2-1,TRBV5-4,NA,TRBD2,TGTGCCAGCAGCTGGGGCGGGGGGCCATCGAGCTCCTACAATGAGCAGTTCTTC,CASSWGGGPSSSYNEQFF
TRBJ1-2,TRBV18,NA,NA,TGTGCCAGCTCACCACCGTTTGAGGGTTCCTATGGCTACACCTTC,CASSPPFEGSYGYTF
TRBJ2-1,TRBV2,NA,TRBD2,TGTGCCAGCAGTGCGACTAGCTATAGCTCCTACAATGAGCAGTTCTTC,CASSATSYSSYNEQFF
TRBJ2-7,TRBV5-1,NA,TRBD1,TGCGCCAGCAGCCCGGAGGGACAGGGGATCTACGAGCAGTACTTC,CASSPEGQGIYEQYF
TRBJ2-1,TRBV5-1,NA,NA,TGCGCCAGCAGCTTGCTTCCAGGGTACTCCTACAATGAGCAGTTCTTC,CASSLLPGYSYNEQFF
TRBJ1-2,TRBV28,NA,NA,TGTGCCAGCAGTTTAAGGGGGTACTATGGCTACACCTTC,CASSLRGYYGYTF
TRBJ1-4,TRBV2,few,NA,TGTGCCAGCAGGACAGGAATTAATGAAAAACTGTTTTTT,CASRTGINEKLFF
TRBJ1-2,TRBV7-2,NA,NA,TGTGCCAGCAGCTTAGCTCGCACGGGTTTCTATGGCTACACCTTC,CASSLARTGFYGYTF
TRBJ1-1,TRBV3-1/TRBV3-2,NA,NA,TGTGCCAGCAGCCATGGCGGTAGGACTGAAGCTTTCTTT,CASSHGGRTEAFF
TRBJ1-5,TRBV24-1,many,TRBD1,TGTGCCACCAGTGAGACAGGGGGTCAGCCCCAGCATTTT,CATSETGGQPQHF
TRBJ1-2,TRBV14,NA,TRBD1,TGTGCCAGCAGCCAGATGGGACAGGGGCTTGCTTACTTC,CASSQMGQGLAYF
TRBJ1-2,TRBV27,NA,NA,TGTGCCAGCAGTTTAAGGGGTAACTATGGCTACACCTTC,CASSLRGNYGYTF
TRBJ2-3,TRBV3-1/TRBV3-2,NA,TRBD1,TGTGCCAGCAGGGGACAGGGTATGGCAGATACGCAGTATTTT,CASRGQGMADTQYF
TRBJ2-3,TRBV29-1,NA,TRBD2,TGCAGCGCCCCGGGACTAGTCGGGGGCACAGATACGCAGTATTTT,CSAPGLVGGTDTQYF
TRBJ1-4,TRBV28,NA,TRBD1,TGTGCCAGCACCACAGGGGCGGGTAATGAAAAACTGTTTTTT,CASTTGAGNEKLFF
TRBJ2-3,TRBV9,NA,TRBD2,TGTGCCAGCAGCGTAAGCGGGGCAGATACGCAGTATTTT,CASSVSGADTQYF
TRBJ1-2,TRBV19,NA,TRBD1,TGTGCCAGCGGACAGGGACGGCTTGGAGGCTATGGCTACACCTTC,CASGQGRLGGYGYTF
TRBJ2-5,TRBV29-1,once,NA,TGCAGCGTTGAAGATCAACGGGTCGCGGAGACCCAGTACTTC,CSVEDQRVAETQYF
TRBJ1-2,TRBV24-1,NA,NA,TGTGCCACCGAAGGGGTCCCCTATGGCTACACCTTC,CATEGVPYGYTF
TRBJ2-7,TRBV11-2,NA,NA,TGTGCCAGCAGCCCCTCGCTGGGGCGCGATCTCCACGAGCAGTACTTC,CASSPSLGRDLHEQYF
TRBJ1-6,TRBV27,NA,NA,TGTGCCAGCGGACAGCCCCAGGCTTATAATTCACCCCTCCACTTT,CASGQPQAYNSPLHF
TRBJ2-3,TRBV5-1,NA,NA,TGCGCCAGCAGTCAACCCACAACAGATACGCAGTATTTT,CASSQPTTDTQYF
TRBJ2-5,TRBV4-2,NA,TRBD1,TGTGCCAGCAGCCACGGACAGGGAATCCTGGAGACCCAGTACTTC,CASSHGQGILETQYF